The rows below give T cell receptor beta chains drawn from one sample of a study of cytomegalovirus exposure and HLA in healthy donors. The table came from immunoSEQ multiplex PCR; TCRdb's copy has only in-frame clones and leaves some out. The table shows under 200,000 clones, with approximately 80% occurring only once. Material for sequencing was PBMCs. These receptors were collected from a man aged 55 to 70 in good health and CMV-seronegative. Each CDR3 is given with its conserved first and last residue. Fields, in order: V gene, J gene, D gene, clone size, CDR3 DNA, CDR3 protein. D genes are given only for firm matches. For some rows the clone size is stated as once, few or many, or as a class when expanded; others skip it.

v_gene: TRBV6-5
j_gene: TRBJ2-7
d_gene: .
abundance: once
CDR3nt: TGTGCCAGCAGTTACTCGAGAGGGTCCTACGAGCAGTACTTC
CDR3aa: CASSYSRGSYEQYF

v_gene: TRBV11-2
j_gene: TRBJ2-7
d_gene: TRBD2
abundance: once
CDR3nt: TGTGCCAGCAGCTTCCTAGCGGGAGCGGGTGAGCAGTACTTC
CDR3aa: CASSFLAGAGEQYF

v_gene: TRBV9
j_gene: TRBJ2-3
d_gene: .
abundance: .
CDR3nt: TGTGCCAGCAGCTACGAGACTCCGGGACATAGCACAGATACGCAGTATTTT
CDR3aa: CASSYETPGHSTDTQYF

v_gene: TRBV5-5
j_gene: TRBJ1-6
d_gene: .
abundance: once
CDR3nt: TGTGCCAGCAGCTTGCGGACAACCGATAATTCACCCCTCCACTTT
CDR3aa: CASSLRTTDNSPLHF

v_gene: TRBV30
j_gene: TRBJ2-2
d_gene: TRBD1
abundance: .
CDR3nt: TGTGCCTGCTATGCGCAGGGGGCGTTTACCGGGGAGCTGTTTTTT
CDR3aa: CACYAQGAFTGELFF

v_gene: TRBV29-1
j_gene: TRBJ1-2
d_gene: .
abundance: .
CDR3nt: TGCAGCGTTGATCAGGATGGCTACACCTTC
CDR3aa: CSVDQDGYTF

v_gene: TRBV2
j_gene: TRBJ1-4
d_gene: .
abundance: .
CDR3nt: TGTGCCAGCAGGGAAGGACTTGCAACTAATGAAAAACTGTTTTTT
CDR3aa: CASREGLATNEKLFF

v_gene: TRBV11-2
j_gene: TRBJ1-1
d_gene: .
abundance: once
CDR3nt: TGTGCCAGCACGCGGATCTCGAACACTGAAGCTTTCTTT
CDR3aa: CASTRISNTEAFF

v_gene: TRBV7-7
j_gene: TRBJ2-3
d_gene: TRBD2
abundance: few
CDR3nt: TGTGCCAGCAGCTCGGGACTAGCGGGAGGAGGAGATACGCAGTATTTT
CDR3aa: CASSSGLAGGGDTQYF

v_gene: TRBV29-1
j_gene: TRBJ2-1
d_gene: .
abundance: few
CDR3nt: TGCAGCCAAGCCCAGGTCAATGAGCAGTTCTTC
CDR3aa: CSQAQVNEQFF

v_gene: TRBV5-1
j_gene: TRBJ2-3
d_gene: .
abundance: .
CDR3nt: TGCGCCAGCAGCTTGGGGGCACCTGCGGATACGCAGTATTTT
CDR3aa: CASSLGAPADTQYF

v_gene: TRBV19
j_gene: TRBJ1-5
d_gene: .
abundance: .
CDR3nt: TGTGCCAGTAGTATAGAGACACCTTATCAGCCCCAGAATTTT
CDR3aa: CASSIETPYQPQNF

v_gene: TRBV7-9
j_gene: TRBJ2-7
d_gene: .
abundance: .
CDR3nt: TGTGCCAGCAGCTTAGGCACTTTAAGCTCCTACGAGCAGTACTTC
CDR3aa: CASSLGTLSSYEQYF

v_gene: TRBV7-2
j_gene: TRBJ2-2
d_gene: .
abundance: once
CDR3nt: TGTGCCAGCAGCCCGTATGATACGCTGCGAACCGGGGAGCTGTTTTTT
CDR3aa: CASSPYDTLRTGELFF

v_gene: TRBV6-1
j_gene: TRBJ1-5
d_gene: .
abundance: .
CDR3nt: TGTGCCAGCAGTGCAGTCTCCGTGGATCAGCCCCAGCATTTT
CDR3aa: CASSAVSVDQPQHF

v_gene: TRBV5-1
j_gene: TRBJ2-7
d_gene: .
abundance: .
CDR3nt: TGCGCCAGCAGCATCAGGAGGGGCTCCTACGAGCAGTACTTC
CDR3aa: CASSIRRGSYEQYF

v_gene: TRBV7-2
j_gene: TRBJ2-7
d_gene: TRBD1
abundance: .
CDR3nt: TGTGCCAGCAGCGCACAGGGGGTGGAAACCCACGAGCAGTACTTC
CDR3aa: CASSAQGVETHEQYF

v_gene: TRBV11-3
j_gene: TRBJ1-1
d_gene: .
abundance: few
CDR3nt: TGTGCCAGCAGCTTGGACAGGAACACTGAAGCTTTCTTT
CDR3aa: CASSLDRNTEAFF

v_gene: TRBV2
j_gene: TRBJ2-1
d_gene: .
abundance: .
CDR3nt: TGTGCCAGCAGTGACCCACACCGCAGGGGACCCTACAATGAGCAGTTCTTC
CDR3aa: CASSDPHRRGPYNEQFF

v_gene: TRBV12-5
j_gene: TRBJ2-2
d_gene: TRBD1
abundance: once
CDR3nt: TGTGCTAGTGGTTTGGGCGGACAGGCAGCGAACACCGGGGAGCTGTTTTTT
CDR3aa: CASGLGGQAANTGELFF

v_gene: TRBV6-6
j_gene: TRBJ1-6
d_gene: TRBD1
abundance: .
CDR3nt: TGTGCCAGCAGCCCGAGGGGGCCGGGATCACCCCTCCACTTT
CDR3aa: CASSPRGPGSPLHF

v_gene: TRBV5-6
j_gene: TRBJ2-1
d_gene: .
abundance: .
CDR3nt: TGTGCCAGCAGCTTGATTAGCGGATACTACAATGAGCAGTTCTTC
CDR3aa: CASSLISGYYNEQFF

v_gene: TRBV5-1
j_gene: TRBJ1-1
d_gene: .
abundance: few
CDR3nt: TGCGCCAGCAGCTTGGTTAGGGGGGGTGACCTGAACACTGAAGCTTTCTTT
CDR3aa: CASSLVRGGDLNTEAFF

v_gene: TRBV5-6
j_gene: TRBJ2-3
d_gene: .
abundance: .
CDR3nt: TGTGCCAGCAGCTTGATGAGTGGACTGACTCCCACAGATACGCAGTATTTT
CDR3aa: CASSLMSGLTPTDTQYF

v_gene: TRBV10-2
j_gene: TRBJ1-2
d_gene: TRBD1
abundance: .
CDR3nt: TGCGCCAGCAGTGCTGGGGCAGGGGGGTTGAGTGGCTACACCTTC
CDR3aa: CASSAGAGGLSGYTF

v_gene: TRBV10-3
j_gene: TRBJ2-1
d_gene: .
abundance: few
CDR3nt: TGTGCCATCAGTGAGTCGAGGGTGAATAGCGCGACCTCTGGCAATGAGCAGTTCTTC
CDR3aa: CAISESRVNSATSGNEQFF

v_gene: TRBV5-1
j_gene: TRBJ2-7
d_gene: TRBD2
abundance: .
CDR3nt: TGCGCCAGCAGCTCTAGCGGGGGGCAAAACTACGAGCAGTACTTC
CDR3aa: CASSSSGGQNYEQYF

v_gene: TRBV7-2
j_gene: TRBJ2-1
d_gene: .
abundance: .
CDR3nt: TGTGCCAGCAGCTTAGGTCCATACAATGAGCAGTTCTTC
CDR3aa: CASSLGPYNEQFF

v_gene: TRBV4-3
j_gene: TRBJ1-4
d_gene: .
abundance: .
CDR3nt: TGCGCCAGCAGCCAAGACGTAGGGGGAGAAGGTGAAAAACTGTTTTTT
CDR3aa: CASSQDVGGEGEKLFF

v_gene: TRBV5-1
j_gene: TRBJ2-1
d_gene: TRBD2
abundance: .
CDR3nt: TGCGCCAGCAGCTTTAGCGGGGGGGCGAATGAGCAGTTCTTC
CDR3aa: CASSFSGGANEQFF

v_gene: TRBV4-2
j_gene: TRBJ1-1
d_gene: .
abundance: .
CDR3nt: TGTGCCAGCAGCCAAGTTTTTTCGGGAGCTGAAGCTTTCTTT
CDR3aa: CASSQVFSGAEAFF

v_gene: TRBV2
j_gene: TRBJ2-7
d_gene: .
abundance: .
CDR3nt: TGTGCCAGCAGGTCCCTGGGACTCCCAGATTCCTACGAGCAGTACTTC
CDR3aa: CASRSLGLPDSYEQYF

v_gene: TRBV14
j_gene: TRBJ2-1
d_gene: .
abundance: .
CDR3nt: TGTGCCAGCAGTCGTACGAGAGGAGGCCCCTCCTACAATGAGCAGTTCTTC
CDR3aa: CASSRTRGGPSYNEQFF

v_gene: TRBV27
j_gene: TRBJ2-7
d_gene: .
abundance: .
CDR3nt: TGTGCCAGCAGTTTATCAAGGGGGAGCTCCTACGAGCAGTACTTC
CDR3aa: CASSLSRGSSYEQYF

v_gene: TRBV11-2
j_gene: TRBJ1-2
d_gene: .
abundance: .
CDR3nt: TGTGCCAGCAGCTCAGGGAACTATGGCTACACCTTC
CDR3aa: CASSSGNYGYTF

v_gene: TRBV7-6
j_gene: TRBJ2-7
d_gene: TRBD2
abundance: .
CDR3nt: TGTGCCAGCAGCACCACTAGCGGGAGGGCCTACGAGCAGTACTTC
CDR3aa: CASSTTSGRAYEQYF

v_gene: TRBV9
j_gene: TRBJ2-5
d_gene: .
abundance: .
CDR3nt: TGTGCCAGCAGCGTAGACGGCGGGGCTTATCAAGAGACCCAGTACTTC
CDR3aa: CASSVDGGAYQETQYF

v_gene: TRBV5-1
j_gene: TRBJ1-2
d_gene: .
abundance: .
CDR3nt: TGCGCCAGCAGCCAGGACAGCTATGGCTACACCTTC
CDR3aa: CASSQDSYGYTF

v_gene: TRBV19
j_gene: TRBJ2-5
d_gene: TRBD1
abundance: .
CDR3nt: TGTGCCAGTAGTCTTTCGGGACAGAAAGAGACCCAGTACTTC
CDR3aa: CASSLSGQKETQYF

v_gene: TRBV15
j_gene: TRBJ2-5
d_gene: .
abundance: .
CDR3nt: TGTGCCACCAGCAGAGATGTGGAGGCCCAGTACTTC
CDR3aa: CATSRDVEAQYF

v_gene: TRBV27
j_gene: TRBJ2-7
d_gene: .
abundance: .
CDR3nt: TGTGCCAGCAGTTTATTGGACAACTACGAGCAGTACTTC
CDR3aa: CASSLLDNYEQYF

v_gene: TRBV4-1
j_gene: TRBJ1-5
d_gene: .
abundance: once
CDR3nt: TGCGCCAGCAGCCAAGGAACCGACAGGCCCCAGCATTTT
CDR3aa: CASSQGTDRPQHF

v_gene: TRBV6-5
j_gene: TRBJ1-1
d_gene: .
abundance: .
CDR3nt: TGTGCCAGCAGTCGCGCGGGGGGCACTGAAGCTTTCTTT
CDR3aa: CASSRAGGTEAFF

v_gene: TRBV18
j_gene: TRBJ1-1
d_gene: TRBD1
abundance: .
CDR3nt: TGTGCCAGCTCACCACGGACAGGGGGGGACACTGAAGCTTTCTTT
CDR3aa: CASSPRTGGDTEAFF

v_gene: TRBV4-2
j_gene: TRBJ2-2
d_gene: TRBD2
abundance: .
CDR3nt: TGTGCCAGCAGCCAAGAGAGGTGGTCTAGCGGGAACACCGGGGAGCTGTTTTTT
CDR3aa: CASSQERWSSGNTGELFF

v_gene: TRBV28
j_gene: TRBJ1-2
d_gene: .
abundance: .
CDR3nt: TGTGCCATTCAACAGGGAAGTCTGGTCTATGGCTACACCTTC
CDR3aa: CAIQQGSLVYGYTF

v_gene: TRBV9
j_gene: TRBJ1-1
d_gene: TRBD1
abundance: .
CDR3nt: TGTGCCAGCAGCGTAGGGGACAGGGGAGTTCTGAACACTGAAGCTTTCTTT
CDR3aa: CASSVGDRGVLNTEAFF

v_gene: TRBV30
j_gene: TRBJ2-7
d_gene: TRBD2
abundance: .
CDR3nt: TGTGCCTGGAGTGATGGGAGACTAGCGGACACATCCTACGAGCAGTACTTC
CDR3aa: CAWSDGRLADTSYEQYF

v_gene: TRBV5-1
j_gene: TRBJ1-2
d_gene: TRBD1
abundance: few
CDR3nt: TGCGCCAGCAGCCCCCGGGACAGAAACTATGGCTACCCCTTC
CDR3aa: CASSPRDRNYGYPF

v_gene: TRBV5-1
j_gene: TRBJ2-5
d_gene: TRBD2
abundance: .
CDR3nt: TGCGCCAGCAGCCTGACTAGCGGGGGGGCCGGAGAGACCCAGTACTTC
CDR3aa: CASSLTSGGAGETQYF

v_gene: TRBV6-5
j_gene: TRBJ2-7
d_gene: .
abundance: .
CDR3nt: TGTGCCAGCAACGATTACAGGGGAGGAGTCGAGCAGTACTTC
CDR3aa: CASNDYRGGVEQYF

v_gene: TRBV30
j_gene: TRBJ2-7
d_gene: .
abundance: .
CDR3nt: TGTGCCTGGAACAGGCAAACCTACGAGCAGTACTTC
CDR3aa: CAWNRQTYEQYF

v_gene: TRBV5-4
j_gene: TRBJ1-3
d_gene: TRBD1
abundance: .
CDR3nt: TGTGCCAGCAGCCCAGCAGGGGGGAGCACCATATATTTT
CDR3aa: CASSPAGGSTIYF

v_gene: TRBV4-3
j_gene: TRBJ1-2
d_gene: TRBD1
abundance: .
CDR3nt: TGCGCCAGCAGCCAAGTTATGGACAGGGCCTATGGCTACACCTTC
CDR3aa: CASSQVMDRAYGYTF

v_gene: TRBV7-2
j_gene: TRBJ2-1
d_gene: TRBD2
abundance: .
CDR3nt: TGTGCCAGCAGCCCCGTCCCCCTAGCGGGAGCCAATGAGCAGTTCTTC
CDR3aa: CASSPVPLAGANEQFF

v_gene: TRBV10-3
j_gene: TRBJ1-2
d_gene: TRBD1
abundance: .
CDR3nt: TGTGCCATCAGTGAGTCACAGGGACAGGGGCACGGCTACACCTTC
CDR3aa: CAISESQGQGHGYTF

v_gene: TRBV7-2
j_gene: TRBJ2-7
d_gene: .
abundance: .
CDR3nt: TGTGCCAGCAGCTTCACGGCCTACGAGCAGTACTTC
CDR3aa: CASSFTAYEQYF